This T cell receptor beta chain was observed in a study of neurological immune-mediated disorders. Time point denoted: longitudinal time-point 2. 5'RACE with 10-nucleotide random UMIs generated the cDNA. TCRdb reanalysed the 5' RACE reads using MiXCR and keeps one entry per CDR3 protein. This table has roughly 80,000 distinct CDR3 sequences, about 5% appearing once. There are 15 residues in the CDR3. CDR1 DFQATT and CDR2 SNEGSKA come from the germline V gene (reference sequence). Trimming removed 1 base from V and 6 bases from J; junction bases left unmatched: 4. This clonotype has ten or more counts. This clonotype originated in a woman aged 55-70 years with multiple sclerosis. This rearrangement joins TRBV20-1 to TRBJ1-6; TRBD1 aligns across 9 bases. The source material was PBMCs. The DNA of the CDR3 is TGCAGTGCTAGAGTTGGGGGACAGGGTAATTCACCCCTCCACTTT. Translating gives CSARVGGQGNSPLHF.